This TCR beta chain comes out of a study of post-analysis software for immune sequencing data. Study at large: As for disease course, relapsing-remitting, secondary progressive and progressive-relapsing multiple sclerosis were all included. Study-level results: In patients, five or six TRBV segments were more frequent than in controls, with TRBV5-6, TRBV5-1 and TRBV20-1 among them. Strong co-clustering by F measure was evident for samples that had been prepared in the same batch.

Unique molecular identifiers were present in the TCR beta cDNA libraries. TCRdb recomputed calls from the PCR reads with MiXCR, one row per CDR3 protein. The data contain 350,000 to 500,000 distinct CDR3 sequences, 30% to 45% of them singletons. The CDR3 runs 15 residues. Trimming shortened V by 5 bases and J by 0 bases, and 10 bases separated the two germline ends. With respect to this clonotype: Its antigen is as yet unknown.

The sequence derives from a girl under 10 years old with multiple sclerosis. The sample taken for sequencing was blood. V usage is TRBV12-3 or TRBV12-4 and J usage is TRBJ2-2, with D possibly being TRBD2 (6 bases). The CDR3 loop reads CASSNRGSNTGELFF. The CDR3 nucleotides are TGTGCCAGCAGTAACCGGGGGTCGAACACCGGGGAGCTGTTTTTT.